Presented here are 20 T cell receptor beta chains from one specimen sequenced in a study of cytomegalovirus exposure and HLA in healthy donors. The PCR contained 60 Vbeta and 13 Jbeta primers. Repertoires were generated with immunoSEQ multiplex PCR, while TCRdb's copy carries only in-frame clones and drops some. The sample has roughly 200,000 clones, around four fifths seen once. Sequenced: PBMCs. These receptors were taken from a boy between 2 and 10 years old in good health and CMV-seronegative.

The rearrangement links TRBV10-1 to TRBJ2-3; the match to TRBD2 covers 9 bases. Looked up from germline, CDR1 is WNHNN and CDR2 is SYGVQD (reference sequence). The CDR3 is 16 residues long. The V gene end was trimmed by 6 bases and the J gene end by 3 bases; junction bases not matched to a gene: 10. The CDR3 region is CASSLGLAGGTDTQYF. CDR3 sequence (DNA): TGCGCCAGCAGCCTTGGGCTGGCGGGGGGGACAGATACGCAGTATTTT.

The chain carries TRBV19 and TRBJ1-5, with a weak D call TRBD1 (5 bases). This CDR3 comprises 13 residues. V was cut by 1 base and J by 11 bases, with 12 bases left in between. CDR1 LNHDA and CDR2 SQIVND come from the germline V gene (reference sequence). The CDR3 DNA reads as TGTGCCAGTAGTATAGTCCAGGGTGCGACCCAGCATTTT. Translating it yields CASSIVQGATQHF.

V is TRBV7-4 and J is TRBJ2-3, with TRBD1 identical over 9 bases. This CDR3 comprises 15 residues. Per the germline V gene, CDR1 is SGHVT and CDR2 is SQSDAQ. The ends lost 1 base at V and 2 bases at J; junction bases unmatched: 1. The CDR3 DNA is TGTGCCAGCAGCTTAGTACAGGGGGCCACAGATACGCAGTATTTT. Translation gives CASSLVQGATDTQYF.

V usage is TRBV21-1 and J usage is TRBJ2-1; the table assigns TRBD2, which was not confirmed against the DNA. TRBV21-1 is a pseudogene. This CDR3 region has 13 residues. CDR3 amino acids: CASSKIVRGEQFF. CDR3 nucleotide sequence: TGTGCCAGCAGCAAAATAGTGCGGGGTGAGCAGTTCTTC.

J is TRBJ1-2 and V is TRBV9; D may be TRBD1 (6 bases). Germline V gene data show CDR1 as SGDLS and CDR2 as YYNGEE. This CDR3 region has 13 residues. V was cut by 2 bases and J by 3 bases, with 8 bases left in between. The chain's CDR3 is CASSVTGYYGYTF. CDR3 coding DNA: TGTGCCAGCAGCGTGACAGGCTACTATGGCTACACCTTC.

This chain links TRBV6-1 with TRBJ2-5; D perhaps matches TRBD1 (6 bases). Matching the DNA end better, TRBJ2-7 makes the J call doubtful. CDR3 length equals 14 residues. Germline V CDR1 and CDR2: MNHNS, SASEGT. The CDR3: CASSEGGPYNEQYF. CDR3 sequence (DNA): TGTGCCAGCAGTGAAGGGGGGCCCTACAACGAGCAGTACTTC.

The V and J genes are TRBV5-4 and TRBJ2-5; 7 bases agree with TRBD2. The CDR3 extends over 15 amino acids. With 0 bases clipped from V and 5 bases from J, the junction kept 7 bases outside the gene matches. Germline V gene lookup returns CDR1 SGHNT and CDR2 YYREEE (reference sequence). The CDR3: CASSLASGVPETQYF. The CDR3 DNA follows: TGTGCCAGCAGCTTGGCTAGCGGAGTACCGGAGACCCAGTACTTC.

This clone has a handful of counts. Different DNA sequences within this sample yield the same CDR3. CDR3 DNA sequence: TGTGCCAGCAGCCCCGGACAGGGTGGCCACGAGCAGTACTTC. This sequence encodes CASSPGQGGHEQYF. V and J are TRBV5-4 and TRBJ2-7; 8 bases fit TRBD1. This CDR3 comprises 14 residues. The germline CDR1 and CDR2 sequences are SGHNT and YYREEE (reference sequence). V was pared by 4 bases and J by 5 bases, with 8 bases of the junction left unmatched.

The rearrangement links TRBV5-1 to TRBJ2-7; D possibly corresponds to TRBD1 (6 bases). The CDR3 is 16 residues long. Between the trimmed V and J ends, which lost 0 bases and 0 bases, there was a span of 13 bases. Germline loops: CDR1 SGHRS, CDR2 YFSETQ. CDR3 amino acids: CASSLVWGQDSYEQYF. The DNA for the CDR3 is TGCGCCAGCAGCTTGGTCTGGGGGCAAGACTCCTACGAGCAGTACTTC.

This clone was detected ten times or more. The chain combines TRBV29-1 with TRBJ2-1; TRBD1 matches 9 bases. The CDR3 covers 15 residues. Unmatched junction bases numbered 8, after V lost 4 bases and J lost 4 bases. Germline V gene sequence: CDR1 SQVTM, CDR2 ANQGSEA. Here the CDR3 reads CSVALGQGTYNEQFF. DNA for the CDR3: TGCAGCGTTGCGTTGGGACAGGGTACATACAATGAGCAGTTCTTC.

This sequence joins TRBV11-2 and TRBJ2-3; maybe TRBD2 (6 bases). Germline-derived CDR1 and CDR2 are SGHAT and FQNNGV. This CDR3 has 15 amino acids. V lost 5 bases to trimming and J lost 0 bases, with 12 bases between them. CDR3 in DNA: TGTGCCAGCAGCCATTTAGCGGCTAGCACAGATACGCAGTATTTT. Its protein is CASSHLAASTDTQYF.

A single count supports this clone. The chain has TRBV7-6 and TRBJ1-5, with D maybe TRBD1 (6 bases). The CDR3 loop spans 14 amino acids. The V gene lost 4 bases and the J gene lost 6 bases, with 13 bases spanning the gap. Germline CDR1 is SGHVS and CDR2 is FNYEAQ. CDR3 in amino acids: CASSSRGSGQPQHF. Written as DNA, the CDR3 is TGTGCCAGCAGCTCAAGGGGGAGTGGTCAGCCCCAGCATTTT.

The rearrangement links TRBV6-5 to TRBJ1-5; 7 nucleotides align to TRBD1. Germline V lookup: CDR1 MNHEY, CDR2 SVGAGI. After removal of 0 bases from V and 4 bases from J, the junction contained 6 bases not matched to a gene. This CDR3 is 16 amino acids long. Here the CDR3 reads CASSYSIPGQNQPQHF. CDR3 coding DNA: TGTGCCAGCAGTTACTCGATCCCGGGACAGAATCAGCCCCAGCATTTT.

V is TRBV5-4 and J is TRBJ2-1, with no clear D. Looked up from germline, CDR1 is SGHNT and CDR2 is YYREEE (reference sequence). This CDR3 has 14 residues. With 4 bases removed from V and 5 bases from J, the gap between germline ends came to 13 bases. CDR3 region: CASSRVHYNNEQFF. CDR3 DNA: TGTGCCAGCAGCCGTGTCCACTACAACAATGAGCAGTTCTTC.

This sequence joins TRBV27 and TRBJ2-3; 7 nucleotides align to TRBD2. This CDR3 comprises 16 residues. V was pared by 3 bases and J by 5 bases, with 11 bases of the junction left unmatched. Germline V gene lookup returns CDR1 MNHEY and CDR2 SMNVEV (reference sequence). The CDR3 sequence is CASSFLRRERVDTQYF. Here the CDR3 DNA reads TGTGCCAGCAGTTTTCTACGGCGGGAGAGGGTAGATACGCAGTATTTT.

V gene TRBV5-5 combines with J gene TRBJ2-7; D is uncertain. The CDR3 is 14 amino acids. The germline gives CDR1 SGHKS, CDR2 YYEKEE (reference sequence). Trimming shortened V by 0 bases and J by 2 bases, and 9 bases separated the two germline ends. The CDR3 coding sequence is TGTGCCAGCAGCTTGGGAGTCTTGGCCTACGAGCAGTACTTC. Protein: CASSLGVLAYEQYF. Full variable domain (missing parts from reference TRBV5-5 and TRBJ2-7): DAGVTQSPTHLIKTRGQQVTLRCSPISGHKSVSWYQQVLGQGPQFIFQYYEKEERGRGNFPDRFSARQFPNYSSELNVNALLLGDSALYLCASSLGVLAYEQYFGPGTRLTVT.

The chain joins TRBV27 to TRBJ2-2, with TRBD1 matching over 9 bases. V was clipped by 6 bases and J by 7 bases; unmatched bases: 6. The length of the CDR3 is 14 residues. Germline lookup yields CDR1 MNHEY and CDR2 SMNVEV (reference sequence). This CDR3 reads CASRQGAGGGELFF. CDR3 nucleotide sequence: TGTGCCAGCAGACAGGGGGCCGGTGGCGGGGAGCTGTTTTTT.

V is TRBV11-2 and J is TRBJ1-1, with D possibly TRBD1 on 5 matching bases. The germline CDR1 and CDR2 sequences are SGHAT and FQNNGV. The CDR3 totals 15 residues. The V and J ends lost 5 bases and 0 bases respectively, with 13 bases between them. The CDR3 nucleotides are TGTGCCAGCAGCCTTACCGACAGCATGAACACTGAAGCTTTCTTT. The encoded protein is CASSLTDSMNTEAFF. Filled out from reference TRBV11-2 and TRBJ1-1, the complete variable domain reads EAGVAQSPRYKIIEKRQSVAFWCNPISGHATLYWYQQILGQGPKLLIQFQNNGVVDDSQLPKDRFSAERLKGVDSTLKIQPAKLEDSAVYLCASSLTDSMNTEAFFGQGTRLTVV.

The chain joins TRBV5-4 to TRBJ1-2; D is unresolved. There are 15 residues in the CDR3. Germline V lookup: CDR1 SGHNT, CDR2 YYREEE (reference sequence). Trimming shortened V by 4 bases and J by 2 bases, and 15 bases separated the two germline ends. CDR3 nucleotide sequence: TGTGCCAGCAGCCCATCGATGGCCCAAAACTATGGCTACACCTTC. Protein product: CASSPSMAQNYGYTF.

The CDR3 region is CAISESTRQGSNQPQHF. The CDR3 nucleotides are TGTGCCATCAGTGAGTCGACTCGGCAGGGCAGCAATCAGCCCCAGCATTTT. The V gene is TRBV10-3, the J gene TRBJ1-5, with D tentatively TRBD1 (5 bases). The CDR3 totals 17 residues. Germline V CDR1 and CDR2: ENHRY, SYGVKD. V was shortened by 0 bases and J by 1 base, with 13 bases between the two germline ends.